This T cell receptor beta chain was recorded in a study of regulatory T cells in long-lasting Graves disease. Time point given: newly diagnosed GD, antithyroid drugs for less than 3 months. RNA extracted from PBMCs served as the sequencing template. Germline V gene lookup returns CDR1 MDHEN and CDR2 SYDVKM. This CDR3 is built from 14 residues. The V gene lost 7 bases and the J gene lost 4 bases, with 17 bases spanning the gap. This clonotype was counted ten times or more. Antigen unknown. In building TCR beta libraries, iRepertoire HTBI primers were used together with Arm-PCR of CDR3 regions. TCRdb re-analysed the multiplex PCR reads in MiXCR, keeping a single row per CDR3 protein. Altogether hundreds of thousands of distinct CDR3 sequences are present, roughly 15% being singletons, with the ten largest covering 15% to 20%. Study conclusions and caveats: There was favoring of TRBV28, TRBJ1-2 and TRBJ2-5 in persistent disease.

The data were also submitted as part of a second study, on T cells in Graves' hyperthyroidism and ophthalmopathy.

The sample in question was peripheral blood mononuclear cells (PBMCs), obtained at new diagnosis, from a patient treated with antithyroid drugs. The TCR originated in a woman under 40 with Graves disease. The V and J genes are TRBV28 and TRBJ2-7, with D unclear. CDR3 sequence (DNA): TGTGCCAGCACCCCGAGGTACAGCCCTTACGAGCAGTACTTC. Amino acid sequence: CASTPRYSPYEQYF.